A single sample gave rise to the 17 T cell receptor beta chains below, sequenced in a study of blood T cell repertoires in COVID-19. Libraries were prepared by immunoSEQ multiplex PCR; TCRdb keeps only in-frame clonotypes and omits some of them. The table shows fewer than 350,000 clones, with 65% to 90% occurring only once. Material for sequencing was peripheral blood. Receptors were obtained from a woman in her sixties with active or convalescent COVID-19.

The rearrangement uses TRBV2 and TRBJ1-2, with a weak D call TRBD1 (6 bases). This CDR3 spans 15 amino acids. CDR1 is SNHLY, CDR2 FYNNEI, per germline. V dropped 8 bases and J dropped 8 bases, with 24 bases sitting between them. The CDR3 bases are TGTGCCAGCGCCTTAAGGGGTACAGGGTGGGACGGCTACACCTTC. Encoded protein: CASALRGTGWDGYTF.

This rearrangement joins TRBV3-1 (or the pseudogene TRBV3-2) to TRBJ1-2; a possible D gene is TRBD1 (6 bases). The ends were cut back, 1 base at V and 5 bases at J, with 11 bases in the middle. Germline CDR1 LGHDT, CDR2 YNNKEL (reference sequence). The CDR3 consists of 14 residues. CDR3 in DNA: TGTGCCAGCAGCCAAGGCCAACAGGGTTATGGCTACACCTTC. Amino acids: CASSQGQQGYGYTF.

The table lists this clone with a count of one. This chain links TRBV9 with TRBJ1-3; possibly TRBD1 for D (5 bases). Germline V lookup: CDR1 SGDLS, CDR2 YYNGEE. The CDR3 is 17 residues long. With 0 bases removed from V and 1 base from J, the gap between germline ends came to 14 bases. The CDR3 sequence is CASSVGWGAGSGNTIYF. CDR3 nucleotides: TGTGCCAGCAGCGTAGGTTGGGGCGCAGGTTCTGGAAACACCATATATTTT.

This rearrangement joins TRBV27 to TRBJ1-1, with a weak D call TRBD1 (5 bases). The CDR3 totals 13 residues. Germline CDR1 reads MNHEY; CDR2 reads SMNVEV (reference sequence). Trimming pared 6 bases from V and 6 bases from J, leaving 14 bases between. The CDR3 protein is CASSPLGGAEAFF. CDR3 sequence (DNA): TGTGCCAGCAGCCCTCTCGGGGGAGCTGAAGCTTTCTTT.

The genes are TRBV7-8 and TRBJ1-1; tentatively, D is TRBD1 (5 bases). CDR3 size: 14 residues. Trimming removed 5 bases at V and 5 bases at J, with 15 bases between. Per germline, CDR1 SGHVS and CDR2 FQNEAQ. This CDR3 reads CASSEAEGSTEAFF. CDR3 DNA: TGTGCCAGCAGCGAAGCGGAGGGGAGTACTGAAGCTTTCTTT. Full variable domain (outside the CDR3, taken from reference TRBV7-8 and TRBJ1-1): GAGVSQSPRYKVAKRGQDVALRCDPISGHVSLFWYQQALGQGPEFLTYFQNEAQLDKSGLPSDRFFAERPEGSVSTLKIQRTQQEDSAVYLCASSEAEGSTEAFFGQGTRLTVV.

The chain has TRBV7-3 and TRBJ2-1, with 8 bases matching TRBD2. This CDR3 has 13 residues. V dropped 5 bases and J dropped 10; count of bases not matched to a gene: 7. CDR1 and CDR2 from the germline V gene are SGHTA and FQGTGA. The CDR3 nucleotides read TGTGCCAGCAGCCCCGGGGGGGCCCAAGAGCAGTTCTTC. This encodes CASSPGGAQEQFF.

The chain employs TRBV7-2 and TRBJ2-3, with D hard to call. The CDR3 has 11 residues. V was shortened by 2 bases and J by 6 bases, with 3 bases between the two germline ends. Germline V gene sequence: CDR1 SGHTA, CDR2 FQGNSA. CDR3 DNA sequence: TGTGCCAGCAGCTTACCGGATACGCAGTATTTT. Its protein is CASSLPDTQYF.

This clone was found once. The rearrangement joins TRBV27 to TRBJ2-7; 7 nucleotides line up with TRBD1. The CDR3 spans 13 residues. The trim removed 7 bases at V and 4 bases at J, leaving 7 bases unmatched. Germline V gene data show CDR1 as MNHEY and CDR2 as SMNVEV (reference sequence). The CDR3 DNA sequence: TGTGCCAGCACCAATGACAGGGATTACGAGCAGTACTTC. Its translation is CASTNDRDYEQYF.

V usage is TRBV5-1 and J usage is TRBJ2-5, with a weak D call TRBD1 (6 bases). Germline loops: CDR1 SGHRS, CDR2 YFSETQ. The CDR3 has 14 residues. The V gene lost 1 base and the J gene lost 0 bases, with 7 bases spanning the gap. CDR3 bases: TGCGCCAGCAGCTTGACAGGGTACCAAGAGACCCAGTACTTC. The encoded protein is CASSLTGYQETQYF. The whole variable domain, filled in from reference TRBV5-1 and TRBJ2-5, reads KAGVTQTPRYLIKTRGQQVTLSCSPISGHRSVSWYQQTPGQGLQFLFEYFSETQRNKGNFPGRFSGRQFSNSRSEMNVSTLELGDSALYLCASSLTGYQETQYFGPGTRLLVL.

The CDR3 sequence: CASSPRTDQPQHF. CDR3 in DNA: TGTGCCAGCAGTCCCCGAACAGATCAGCCCCAGCATTTT. This chain uses TRBV27 with TRBJ1-5; D is unclear. The V end was cut by 5 bases, the J end by 5 bases, with 10 bases between. This CDR3 region has 13 residues. Germline V lookup: CDR1 MNHEY, CDR2 SMNVEV (reference sequence).

This sequence joins TRBV19 and TRBJ1-2; TRBD1 is a possible D gene (5 bases). From germline, CDR1 is LNHDA and CDR2 SQIVND (reference sequence). CDR3 length: 15 residues. Deletions cut 3 bases from V and 8 bases from J, with 19 bases between. In DNA form, the CDR3 reads TGTGCCAGTAGTATCCAAGAAGGGGCTGTGGACGGCTACACCTTC. Protein: CASSIQEGAVDGYTF.

The rearrangement joins TRBV4-2 to TRBJ2-5; 11 bases are shared with TRBD2. Germline assignment: CDR1 LGHNA and CDR2 YNFKEQ. This CDR3 has 16 residues. The ends lost 3 bases at V and 4 bases at J; junction bases unmatched: 7. The CDR3 region has the DNA TGTGCCAGCAGCCATGGTAGCGGGGGGGCCAGAGAGACCCAGTACTTC. Translating it yields CASSHGSGGARETQYF.

The V gene is TRBV5-1, the J gene TRBJ1-1; D might be TRBD1 (5 bases). Trimming stripped 0 bases from V and 1 base from J, with 13 bases between. There are 16 residues in the CDR3. Looked up from germline, CDR1 is SGHRS and CDR2 is YFSETQ. CDR3 DNA sequence: TGCGCCAGCAGCTTGGGAGCCAGGGCGGCGAACACTGAAGCTTTCTTT. Translated: CASSLGARAANTEAFF. The variable domain in full, with the rest retrieved from reference TRBV5-1 and TRBJ1-1, is KAGVTQTPRYLIKTRGQQVTLSCSPISGHRSVSWYQQTPGQGLQFLFEYFSETQRNKGNFPGRFSGRQFSNSRSEMNVSTLELGDSALYLCASSLGARAANTEAFFGQGTRLTVV.

The J gene is TRBJ2-7, the V gene TRBV27; tentative D call: TRBD1 (6 bases). CDR1 and CDR2 (germline): MNHEY, SMNVEV (reference sequence). Deletions cut 4 bases from V and 1 base from J, with 14 bases between. The CDR3 has 15 residues. This CDR3 reads CASSSITDRSYEQYF. The DNA for the CDR3 is TGTGCCAGCAGTTCCATAACGGACAGATCCTACGAGCAGTACTTC.

The J gene is TRBJ2-5, the V gene TRBV19, with a possible D match to TRBD1 (6 bases). Germline CDR1 and CDR2: LNHDA and SQIVND (reference sequence). V gave up 4 bases and J gave up 4 bases, with 19 bases separating them. The CDR3 sequence is 16 residues long. The CDR3 protein is CASSTNLQGIGETQYF. Written as DNA, the CDR3 is TGTGCCAGTAGTACAAATCTACAGGGAATCGGAGAGACCCAGTACTTC.

This chain links TRBV7-9 with TRBJ1-1, with D unresolved. CDR1 is SEHNR, CDR2 FQNEAQ, per germline (reference sequence). V shed 5 bases and J shed 4 bases, with 11 bases lying between them. This CDR3 has 13 residues. CDR3 DNA sequence: TGTGCCAGCAGCCAACGGGAAGCCACTGAAGCTTTCTTT. Protein product: CASSQREATEAFF.

CDR3 residues: CAIRDREGQGEFAEAFF. The CDR3 DNA sequence: TGTGCCATTAGGGACCGGGAGGGACAGGGAGAGTTCGCTGAAGCTTTCTTT. This chain uses TRBV19 with TRBJ1-1; TRBD1 matches 9 bases. This CDR3 spans 17 amino acids. Trimming cost V 10 bases and J 6 bases; bases outside gene matches: 21. Looked up from germline, CDR1 is LNHDA and CDR2 is SQIVND (reference sequence).